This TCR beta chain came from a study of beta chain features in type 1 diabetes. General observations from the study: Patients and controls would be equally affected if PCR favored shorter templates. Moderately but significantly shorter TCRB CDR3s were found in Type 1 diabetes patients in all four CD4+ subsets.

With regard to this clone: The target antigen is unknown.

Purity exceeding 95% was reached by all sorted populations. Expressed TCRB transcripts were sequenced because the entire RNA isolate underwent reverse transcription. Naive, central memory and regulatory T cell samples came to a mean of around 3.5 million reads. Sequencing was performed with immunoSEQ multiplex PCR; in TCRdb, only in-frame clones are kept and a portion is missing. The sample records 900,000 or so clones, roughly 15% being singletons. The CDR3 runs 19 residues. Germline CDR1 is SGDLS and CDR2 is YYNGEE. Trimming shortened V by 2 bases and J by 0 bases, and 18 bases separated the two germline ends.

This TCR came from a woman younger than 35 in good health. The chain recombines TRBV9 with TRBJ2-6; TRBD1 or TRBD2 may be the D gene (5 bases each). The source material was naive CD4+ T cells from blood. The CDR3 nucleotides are TGTGCCAGCAGCGTGAGGCCGGGACGGACCGACTCTGGGGCCAACGTCCTGACTTTC. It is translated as CASSVRPGRTDSGANVLTF. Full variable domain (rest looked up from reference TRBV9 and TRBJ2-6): DSGVTQTPKHLITATGQRVTLRCSPRSGDLSVYWYQQSLDQGLQFLIQYYNGEERAKGNILERFSAQQFPDLHSELNLSSLELGDSALYFCASSVRPGRTDSGANVLTFGAGSRLTVL.